One and the same sample provided the 7 T cell receptor beta chains below, sequenced in a study of CXCR3-negative and CXCR3-positive naive CD8 T cells. The TRB libraries of cDNA were built by UMI-labeled 5' RACE. TCRdb reworked the 5' RACE reads into one entry per CDR3 protein, no DNA. The table for this sample gives roughly 48,000 distinct CDR3 sequences. The sequenced material came from memory CD8+ T cells from blood. Receptor source: a human donor in good health. Some clones in this sample may be carry-over from other donors' samples.

The chain combines TRBV28 with TRBJ2-1; TCRdb indicates TRBD1, and absent DNA this call remains unverified. Germline V gene lookup returns CDR1 MDHEN and CDR2 SYDVKM. The CDR3 length is 14 residues. The CDR3 sequence: CASSIPGQVYEQFF.

V is TRBV9 and J is TRBJ2-1; the D gene TCRdb calls, TRBD1, cannot be checked with no DNA. The CDR3 length is 12 residues. Germline V CDR1 and CDR2: SGDLS, YYNGEE. The CDR3 sequence: CASSPGGNEQFF.

The chain couples TRBV29-1 to TRBJ2-5; there is no DNA to check the TCRdb D call of TRBD1. The CDR3 loop spans 13 amino acids. Germline V gives CDR1 SQVTM, CDR2 ANQGSEA. This CDR3 is CSVEGLGDETQYF.

The chain is built from TRBV4-2 and TRBJ2-3; lacking DNA, the TRBD2 call made by TCRdb goes unchecked. Germline V CDR1 and CDR2: LGHNA, YNFKEQ. This CDR3 has 14 residues. CDR3 region: CASLGGGGSDTQYF.

The chain recombines TRBV21-1 with TRBJ2-3. TRBV21-1 counts as a pseudogene. The CDR3 consists of 12 residues. CDR3 protein: CASIDSTDTQYF.

The V call is TRBV5-1, the J call TRBJ2-5; TCRdb outputs TRBD2, but without DNA this stays unchecked. Germline V gene data show CDR1 as SGHRS and CDR2 as YFSETQ. The CDR3 extends over 14 amino acids. CDR3 protein: CASSQDYYQETQYF.

V and J are TRBV29-1 and TRBJ2-1; TCRdb's D call of TRBD2 is untestable without DNA. This CDR3 is built from 14 residues. The germline gives CDR1 SQVTM, CDR2 ANQGSEA. CDR3 sequence: CSVEVPLAIDEQFF.